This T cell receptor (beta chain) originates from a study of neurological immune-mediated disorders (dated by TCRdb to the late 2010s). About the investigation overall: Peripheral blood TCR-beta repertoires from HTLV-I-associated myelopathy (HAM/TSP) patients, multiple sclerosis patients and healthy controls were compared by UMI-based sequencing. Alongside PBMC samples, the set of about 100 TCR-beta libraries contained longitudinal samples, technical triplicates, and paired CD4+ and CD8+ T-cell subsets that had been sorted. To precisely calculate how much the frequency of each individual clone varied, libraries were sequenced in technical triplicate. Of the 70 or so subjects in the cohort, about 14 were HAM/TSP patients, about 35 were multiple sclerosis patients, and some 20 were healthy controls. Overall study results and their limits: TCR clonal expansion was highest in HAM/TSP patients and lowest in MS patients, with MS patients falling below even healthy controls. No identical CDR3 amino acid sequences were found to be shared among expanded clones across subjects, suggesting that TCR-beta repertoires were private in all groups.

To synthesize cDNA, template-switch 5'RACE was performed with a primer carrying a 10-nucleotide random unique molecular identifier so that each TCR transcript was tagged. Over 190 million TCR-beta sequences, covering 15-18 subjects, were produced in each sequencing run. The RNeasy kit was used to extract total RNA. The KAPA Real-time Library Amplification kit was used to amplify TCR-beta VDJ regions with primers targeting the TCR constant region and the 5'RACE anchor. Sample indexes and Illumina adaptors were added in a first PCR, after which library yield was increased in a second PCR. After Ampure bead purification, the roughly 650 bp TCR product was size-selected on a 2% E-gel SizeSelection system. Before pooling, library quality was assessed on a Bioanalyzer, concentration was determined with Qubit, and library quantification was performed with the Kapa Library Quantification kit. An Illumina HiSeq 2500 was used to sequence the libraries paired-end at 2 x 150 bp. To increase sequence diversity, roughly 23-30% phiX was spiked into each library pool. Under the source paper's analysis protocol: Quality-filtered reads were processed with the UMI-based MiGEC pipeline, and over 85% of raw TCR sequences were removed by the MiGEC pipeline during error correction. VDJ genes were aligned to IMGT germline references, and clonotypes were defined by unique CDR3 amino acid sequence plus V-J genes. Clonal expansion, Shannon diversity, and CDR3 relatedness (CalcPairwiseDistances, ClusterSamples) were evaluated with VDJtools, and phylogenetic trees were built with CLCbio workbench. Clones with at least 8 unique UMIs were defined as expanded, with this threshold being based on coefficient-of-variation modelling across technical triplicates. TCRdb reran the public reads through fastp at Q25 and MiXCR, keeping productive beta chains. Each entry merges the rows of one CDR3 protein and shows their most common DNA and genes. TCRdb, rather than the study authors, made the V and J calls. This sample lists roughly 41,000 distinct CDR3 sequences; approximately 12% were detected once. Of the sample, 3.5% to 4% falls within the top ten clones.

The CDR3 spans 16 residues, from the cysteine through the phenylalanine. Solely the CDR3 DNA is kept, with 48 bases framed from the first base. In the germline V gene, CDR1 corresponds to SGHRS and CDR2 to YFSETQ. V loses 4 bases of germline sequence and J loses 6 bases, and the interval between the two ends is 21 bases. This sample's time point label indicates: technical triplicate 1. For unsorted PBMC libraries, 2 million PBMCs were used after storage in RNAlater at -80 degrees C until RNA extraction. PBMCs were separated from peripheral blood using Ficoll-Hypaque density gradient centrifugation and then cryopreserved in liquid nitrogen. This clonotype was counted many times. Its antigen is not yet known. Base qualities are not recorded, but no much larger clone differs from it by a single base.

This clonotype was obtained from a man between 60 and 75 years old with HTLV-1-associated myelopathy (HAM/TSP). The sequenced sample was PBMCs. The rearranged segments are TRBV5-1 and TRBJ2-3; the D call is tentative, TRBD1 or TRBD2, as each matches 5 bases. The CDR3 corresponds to CASSRETGTLGDTQYF. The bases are TGCGCCAGCAGCCGGGAAACCGGGACCCTTGGGGATACGCAGTATTTT.